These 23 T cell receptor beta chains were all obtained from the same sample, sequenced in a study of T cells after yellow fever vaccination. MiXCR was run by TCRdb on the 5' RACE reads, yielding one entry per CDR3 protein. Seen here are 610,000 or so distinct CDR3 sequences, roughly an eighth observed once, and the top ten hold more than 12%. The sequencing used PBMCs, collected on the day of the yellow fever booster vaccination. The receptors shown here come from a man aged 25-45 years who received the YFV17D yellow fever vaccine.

CDR3 nucleotide sequence: TGCGCCAGCAGCCAAGGGGGCGTCCGGGGAACCTACGAGCAGTACTTC. Protein product: CASSQGGVRGTYEQYF. The rearrangement uses TRBV4-3 and TRBJ2-7; D tentatively reads TRBD1 or TRBD2 (5 bases each). This CDR3 contains 16 residues. V was clipped by 1 base and J by 2 bases, with 15 bases between them. Germline lookup yields CDR1 LGHNA and CDR2 YSLEER.

Written as DNA, the CDR3 is TGTGCCAGCAGCCCAAAAGGAGGGGTTTCCTCTGGAAACACCATATATTTT. As protein: CASSPKGGVSSGNTIYF. The chain recombines TRBV5-6 with TRBJ1-3; maybe TRBD1 (5 bases). The CDR3 consists of 17 residues. V was pared by 4 bases and J by 0 bases, with 17 bases between. CDR1 is SGHDT, CDR2 YYEEEE, per germline.

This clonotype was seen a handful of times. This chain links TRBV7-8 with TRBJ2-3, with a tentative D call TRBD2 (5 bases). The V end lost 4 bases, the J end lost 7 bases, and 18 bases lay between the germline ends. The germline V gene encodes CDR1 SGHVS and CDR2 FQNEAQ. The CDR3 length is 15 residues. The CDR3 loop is CASSSLGLAGYTQYF. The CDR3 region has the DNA TGTGCCAGCAGCTCACTTGGGCTAGCAGGATATACGCAGTATTTT.

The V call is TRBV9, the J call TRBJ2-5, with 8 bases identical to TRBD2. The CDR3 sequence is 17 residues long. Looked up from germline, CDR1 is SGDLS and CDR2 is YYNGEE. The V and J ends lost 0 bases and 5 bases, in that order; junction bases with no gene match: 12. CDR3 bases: TGTGCCAGCAGCGTAGGCGCGGGGGGAGGGAGTGTCGAGACCCAGTACTTC. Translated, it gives CASSVGAGGGSVETQYF.

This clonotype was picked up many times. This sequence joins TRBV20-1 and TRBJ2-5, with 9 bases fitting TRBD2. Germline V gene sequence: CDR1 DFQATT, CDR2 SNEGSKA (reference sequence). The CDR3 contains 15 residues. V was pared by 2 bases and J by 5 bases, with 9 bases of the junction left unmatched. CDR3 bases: TGCAGTGCTAGAAAGGCGACTAGCGGCGTGGAGACCCAGTACTTC. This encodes CSARKATSGVETQYF.

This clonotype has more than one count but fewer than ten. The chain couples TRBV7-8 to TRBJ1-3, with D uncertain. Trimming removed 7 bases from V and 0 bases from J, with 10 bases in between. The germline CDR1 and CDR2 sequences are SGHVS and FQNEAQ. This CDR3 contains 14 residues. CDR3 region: CASTLGSSGNTIYF. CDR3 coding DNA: TGTGCCAGCACCCTAGGGAGCTCTGGAAACACCATATATTTT.

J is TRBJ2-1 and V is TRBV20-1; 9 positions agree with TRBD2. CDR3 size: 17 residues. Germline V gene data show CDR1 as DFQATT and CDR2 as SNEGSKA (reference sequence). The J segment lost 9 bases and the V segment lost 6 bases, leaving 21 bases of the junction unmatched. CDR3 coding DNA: TGCAGTGCCATGGGCACTAGCGGGCACAAAAACCCACCTGAGCAGTTCTTC. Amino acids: CSAMGTSGHKNPPEQFF.

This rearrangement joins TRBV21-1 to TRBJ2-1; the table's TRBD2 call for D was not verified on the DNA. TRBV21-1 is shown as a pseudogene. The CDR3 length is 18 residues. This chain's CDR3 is CASSAGTSGAIRGNEQFF. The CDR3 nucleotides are TGTGCCAGCAGCGCTGGGACTAGCGGGGCCATTCGGGGCAATGAGCAGTTCTTC.

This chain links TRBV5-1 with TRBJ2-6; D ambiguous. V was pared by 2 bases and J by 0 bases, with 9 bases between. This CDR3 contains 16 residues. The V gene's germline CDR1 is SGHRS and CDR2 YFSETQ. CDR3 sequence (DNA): TGCGCCAGCAGCTTTGCGGCCGGCTCTGGGGCCAACGTCCTGACTTTC. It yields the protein CASSFAAGSGANVLTF.

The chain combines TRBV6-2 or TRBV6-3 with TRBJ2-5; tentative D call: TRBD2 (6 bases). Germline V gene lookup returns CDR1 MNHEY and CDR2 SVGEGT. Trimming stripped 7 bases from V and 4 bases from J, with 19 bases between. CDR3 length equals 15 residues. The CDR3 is CASIGREFLSETQYF. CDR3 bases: TGTGCCAGCATAGGACGGGAGTTCCTCTCAGAGACCCAGTACTTC.

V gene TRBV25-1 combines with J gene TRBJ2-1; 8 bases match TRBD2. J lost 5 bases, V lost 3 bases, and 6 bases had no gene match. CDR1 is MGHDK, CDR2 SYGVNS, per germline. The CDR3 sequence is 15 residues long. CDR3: CASSEEAGGNNEQFF. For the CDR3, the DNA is TGTGCCAGCAGTGAGGAGGCGGGAGGAAACAATGAGCAGTTCTTC.

Here the CDR3 DNA reads TGTGCCAGCAGCCAAAACTTAGCGGGAGTCGCGAAGACCCAGTACTTC. Translated: CASSQNLAGVAKTQYF. The chain uses TRBV3-1 and TRBJ2-5; TRBD2 matches 9 bases. V dropped 2 bases and J dropped 6; count of bases not matched to a gene: 10. This CDR3 has 16 amino acids. Germline V gene sequence: CDR1 LGHDT, CDR2 YNNKEL (reference sequence).

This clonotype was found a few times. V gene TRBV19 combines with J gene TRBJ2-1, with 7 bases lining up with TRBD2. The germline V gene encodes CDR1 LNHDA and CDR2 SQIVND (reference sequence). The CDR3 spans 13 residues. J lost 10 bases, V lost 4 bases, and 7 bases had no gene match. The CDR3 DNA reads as TGTGCCAGTAGTACTCGGGAGGTAAGGGAGCAGTTCTTC. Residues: CASSTREVREQFF.

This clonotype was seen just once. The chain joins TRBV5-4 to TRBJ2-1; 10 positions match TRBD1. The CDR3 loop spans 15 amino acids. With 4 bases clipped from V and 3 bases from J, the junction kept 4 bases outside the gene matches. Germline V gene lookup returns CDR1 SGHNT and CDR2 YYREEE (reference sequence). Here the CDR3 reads CASSGGDRGYNEQFF. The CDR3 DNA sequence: TGTGCCAGCAGCGGGGGGGACAGGGGCTACAATGAGCAGTTCTTC. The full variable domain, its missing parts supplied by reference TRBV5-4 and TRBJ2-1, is ETGVTQSPTHLIKTRGQQVTLRCSSQSGHNTVSWYQQALGQGPQFIFQYYREEENGRGNFPPRFSGLQFPNYSSELNVNALELDDSALYLCASSGGDRGYNEQFFGPGTRLTVL.

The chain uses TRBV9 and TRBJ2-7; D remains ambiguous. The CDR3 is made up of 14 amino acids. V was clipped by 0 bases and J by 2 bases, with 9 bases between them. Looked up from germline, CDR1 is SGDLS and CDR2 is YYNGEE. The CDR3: CASSVAVGAYEQYF. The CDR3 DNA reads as TGTGCCAGCAGCGTAGCTGTAGGAGCCTACGAGCAGTACTTC.

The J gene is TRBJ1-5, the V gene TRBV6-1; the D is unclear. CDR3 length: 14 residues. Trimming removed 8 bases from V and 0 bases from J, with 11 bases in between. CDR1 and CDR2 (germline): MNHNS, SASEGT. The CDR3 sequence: CASRQTISNQPQHF. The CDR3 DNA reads TGTGCCAGCCGGCAGACCATTAGCAATCAGCCCCAGCATTTT.

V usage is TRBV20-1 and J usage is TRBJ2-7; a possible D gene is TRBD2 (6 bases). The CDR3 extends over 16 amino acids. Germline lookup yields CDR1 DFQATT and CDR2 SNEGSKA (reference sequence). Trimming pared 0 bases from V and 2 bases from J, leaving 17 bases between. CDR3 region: CSARDPAGSLPYEQYF. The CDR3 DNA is TGCAGTGCTAGAGATCCCGCCGGGAGCCTCCCCTACGAGCAGTACTTC.

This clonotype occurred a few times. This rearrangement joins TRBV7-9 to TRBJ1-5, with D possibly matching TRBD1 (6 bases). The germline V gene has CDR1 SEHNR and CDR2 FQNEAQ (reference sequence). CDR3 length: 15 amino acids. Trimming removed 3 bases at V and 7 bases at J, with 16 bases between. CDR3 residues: CASSFGTGKLQPQHF. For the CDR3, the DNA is TGTGCCAGCAGCTTTGGCACAGGGAAGTTGCAGCCCCAGCATTTT.

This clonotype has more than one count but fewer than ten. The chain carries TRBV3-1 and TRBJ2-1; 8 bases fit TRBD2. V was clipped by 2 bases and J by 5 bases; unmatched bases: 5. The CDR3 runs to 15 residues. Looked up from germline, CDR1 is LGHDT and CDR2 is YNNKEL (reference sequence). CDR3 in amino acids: CASSQTGTRHNEQFF. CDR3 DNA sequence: TGTGCCAGCAGCCAAACCGGGACTAGACACAATGAGCAGTTCTTC.

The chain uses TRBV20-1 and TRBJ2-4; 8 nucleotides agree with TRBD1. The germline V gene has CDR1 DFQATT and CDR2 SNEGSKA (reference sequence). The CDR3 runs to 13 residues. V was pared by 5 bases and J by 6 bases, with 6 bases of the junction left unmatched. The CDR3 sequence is CSAPDRGGNIQYF. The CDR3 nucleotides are TGCAGTGCTCCTGACAGGGGTGGAAACATTCAGTACTTC.

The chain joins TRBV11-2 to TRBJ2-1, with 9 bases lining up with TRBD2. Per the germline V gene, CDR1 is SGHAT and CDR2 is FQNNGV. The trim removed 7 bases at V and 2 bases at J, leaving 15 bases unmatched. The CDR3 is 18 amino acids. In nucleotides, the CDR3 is TGTGCCAGCACCATTAGGAAGGGCGGCGGGAGGGCCTACAATGAGCAGTTCTTC. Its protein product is CASTIRKGGGRAYNEQFF.

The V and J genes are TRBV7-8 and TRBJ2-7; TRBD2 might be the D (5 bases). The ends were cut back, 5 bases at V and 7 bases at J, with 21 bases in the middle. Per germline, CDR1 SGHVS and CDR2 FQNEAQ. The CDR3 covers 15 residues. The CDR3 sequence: CASSPSGTSHGEQYF. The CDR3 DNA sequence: TGTGCCAGCAGCCCGTCCGGAACTAGTCATGGAGAGCAGTACTTC.

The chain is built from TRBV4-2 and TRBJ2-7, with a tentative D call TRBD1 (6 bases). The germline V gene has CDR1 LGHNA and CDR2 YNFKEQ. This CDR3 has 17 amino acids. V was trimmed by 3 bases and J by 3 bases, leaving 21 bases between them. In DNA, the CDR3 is TGTGCCAGCAGCCACGTTTCGGCAGGGACAAACCTCTACGAGCAGTACTTC. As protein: CASSHVSAGTNLYEQYF.